This TCR beta chain was retrieved from a study of blood T cell repertoires in COVID-19. The table came from immunoSEQ multiplex PCR; TCRdb's copy has only in-frame clones and leaves some out. The data hold under 300,000 clones, with 70% to 90% observed a single time. V was shortened by 0 bases and J by 2 bases, with 8 bases between the two germline ends. Per the germline V gene, CDR1 is ENHRY and CDR2 is SYGVKD. The CDR3 is made up of 14 amino acids. This receptor was obtained from a woman between 65 and 79 years old with COVID-19, enrolled during active disease. The J gene is TRBJ2-7, the V gene TRBV10-3, with D possibly matching TRBD1 (5 bases). The material sequenced was peripheral blood. DNA of the CDR3: TGTGCCATCAGTGAGTCGGGGCAGCCCTACGAGCAGTACTTC. It specifies CAISESGQPYEQYF.